One sample yielded the 23 T cell receptor beta chains listed below, sequenced in a study of STAT5B mutations in CD4+ large granular lymphocyte leukemia. Using immunoSEQ multiplex PCR, the repertoire was profiled, and TCRdb retains in-frame clones only, with some absent. The sample has tens of thousands of clones; 82% are singletons. Sequencing was carried out using CD4+ T cells from blood buffy coats. Receptors originate from a human donor in good health.

The chain carries TRBV7-2 and TRBJ2-1; 10 bases match TRBD2. CDR3 length: 15 amino acids. Per germline, CDR1 SGHTA and CDR2 FQGNSA. V gave up 4 bases and J gave up 5 bases; unmatched junction bases: 5. The CDR3 DNA follows: TGTGCCAGCAGCTCCCGGACTAGCGGTAACAATGAGCAGTTCTTC. It specifies CASSSRTSGNNEQFF.

The CDR3 reads CASRLQVSSTDTQYF. The CDR3 DNA follows: TGCGCCAGCAGGTTACAGGTTTCTAGCACAGATACGCAGTATTTT. V usage is TRBV5-1 and J usage is TRBJ2-3, with D perhaps matching TRBD1 (5 bases). Germline V gene data show CDR1 as SGHRS and CDR2 as YFSETQ. Trimming cost V 5 bases and J 0 bases, with 13 bases left between them. This CDR3 comprises 15 residues.

The CDR3: CASSLDGRGYRIKYF. CDR3 in DNA: TGTGCCAGCAGCTTGGATGGCCGGGGCTACCGGATCAAATACTTC. The chain employs TRBV5-4 and TRBJ2-7; D is tentatively TRBD1 or TRBD2 (5 bases each). The CDR3 runs to 15 residues. With 0 bases removed from V and 13 bases from J, the gap between germline ends came to 23 bases. In germline, CDR1 is SGHNT, CDR2 YYREEE (reference sequence).

In its sample, this clone was seen a few times. This CDR3 is CASSVATSGRGQGTQYF. DNA of the CDR3: TGTGCCAGCAGCGTAGCAACTAGCGGGAGGGGTCAGGGTACGCAGTATTTT. V gene TRBV9 combines with J gene TRBJ2-3; 13 bases are shared with TRBD2. The CDR3 is 17 residues long. J gave up 8 bases and V 0 bases, and 9 bases lay outside the gene matches. The germline V gene has CDR1 SGDLS and CDR2 YYNGEE.

V gene TRBV15 combines with J gene TRBJ2-5; D call uncertain. Looked up from germline, CDR1 is LNHNV and CDR2 is YYDKDF (reference sequence). Trimming took off 0 bases at V and 5 bases at J, with 7 bases between the two ends. This CDR3 spans 13 amino acids. The DNA for the CDR3 is TGTGCCACCAGCAGAGATCGGATGGAGACCCAGTACTTC. Translated: CATSRDRMETQYF. The full variable domain, with the rest looked up from reference TRBV15 and TRBJ2-5, is DAMVIQNPRYQVTQFGKPVTLSCSQTLNHNVMYWYQQKSSQAPKLLFHYYDKDFNNEADTPDNFQSRRPNTSFCFLDIRSPGLGDTAMYLCATSRDRMETQYFGPGTRLLVL.

In its sample, this clone was seen a few times. The chain joins TRBV7-3 to TRBJ1-2; 7 bases align to TRBD1. The V segment lost 5 bases and the J segment 7 bases; nucleotides outside the gene matches: 16. CDR1 and CDR2 (germline): SGHTA, FQGTGA. The CDR3 has 16 residues. For the CDR3, the DNA is TGTGCCAGCAGCGCCACCCCAGGGGGTCCTGGTGCTGGCTACACCTTC. Protein: CASSATPGGPGAGYTF.

This chain joins TRBV10-3 and TRBJ2-3; possibly TRBD2 for D (5 bases). With 4 bases removed from V and 0 bases from J, the gap between germline ends came to 11 bases. This CDR3 contains 15 residues. CDR1 is ENHRY, CDR2 SYGVKD, per germline. The CDR3 here is CAISGGPTSTDTQYF. In DNA, the CDR3 is TGTGCCATCAGTGGCGGGCCCACTAGCACAGATACGCAGTATTTT.

This chain connects TRBV5-1 to TRBJ2-7; 13 nucleotides match TRBD2. Looked up from germline, CDR1 is SGHRS and CDR2 is YFSETQ. The V and J ends lost 6 bases and 5 bases, in that order; junction bases with no gene match: 11. The CDR3 has 16 amino acids. The DNA of the CDR3 is TGCGCCAGCACCACCCACTCGGGACTAGCGGGGAACGAGCAGTACTTC. Translated, it gives CASTTHSGLAGNEQYF.

The chain combines TRBV5-6 with TRBJ2-1; D perhaps matches TRBD2 (5 bases). The germline CDR1 and CDR2 sequences are SGHDT and YYEEEE. The V gene lost 2 bases and the J gene lost 0 bases, with 9 bases spanning the gap. The length of the CDR3 is 15 residues. The CDR3 nucleotides read TGTGCCAGCAGCTTAGGCGGGCCCTCCTACAATGAGCAGTTCTTC. It is translated as CASSLGGPSYNEQFF. Full variable domain (remainder filled in from reference TRBV5-6 and TRBJ2-1): DAGVTQSPTHLIKTRGQQVTLRCSPKSGHDTVSWYQQALGQGPQFIFQYYEEEERQRGNFPDRFSGHQFPNYSSELNVNALLLGDSALYLCASSLGGPSYNEQFFGPGTRLTVL.

The V and J genes are TRBV5-1 and TRBJ2-6; D unclear. CDR1 and CDR2 (germline): SGHRS, YFSETQ. Trimming removed 0 bases from V and 0 bases from J, with 7 bases in between. This CDR3 is built from 16 residues. Here the CDR3 reads CASSLGSSSGANVLTF. CDR3 nucleotides: TGCGCCAGCAGCTTGGGAAGTAGCTCTGGGGCCAACGTCCTGACTTTC. Based on the CDR3 plus reference TRBV5-1 and TRBJ2-6, the full variable domain is KAGVTQTPRYLIKTRGQQVTLSCSPISGHRSVSWYQQTPGQGLQFLFEYFSETQRNKGNFPGRFSGRQFSNSRSEMNVSTLELGDSALYLCASSLGSSSGANVLTFGAGSRLTVL.

V is TRBV4-3 and J is TRBJ2-1; 13 bases align to TRBD2. Germline V gene lookup returns CDR1 LGHNA and CDR2 YSLEER. V dropped 3 bases and J dropped 7; count of bases not matched to a gene: 6. This CDR3 has 16 amino acids. In DNA form, the CDR3 reads TGCGCCAGCAGCCAGTCACTAGCGGGAGGGCGTAATGAGCAGTTCTTC. It translates to CASSQSLAGGRNEQFF.

The gene calls are TRBV28 and TRBJ2-1; 10 bases agree with TRBD2. V shed 6 bases, J shed 2 bases, and the junction held 4 bases outside the gene matches. The CDR3 totals 15 residues. The germline CDR1 and CDR2 sequences are MDHEN and SYDVKM. The CDR3: CASSRTSGAYNEQFF. CDR3 coding DNA: TGTGCCAGCAGCCGGACTAGCGGAGCCTACAATGAGCAGTTCTTC.

The chain uses TRBV21-1 and TRBJ1-1; no DNA check was done on the table's D call, TRBD1. TRBV21-1 is shown as a pseudogene. The CDR3 has 14 amino acids. The CDR3 bases are TGTGCCAGCAGCGCAAACAGGGGACACACTGAAGCTTTCTTT. It specifies CASSANRGHTEAFF.

The chain recombines TRBV2 with TRBJ2-1; TRBD1 agrees at 8 bases. Losses at the gene ends were 8 bases for V and 10 bases for J; bases not matched to a gene: 10. The CDR3 is made up of 13 amino acids. Per the germline V gene, CDR1 is SNHLY and CDR2 is FYNNEI. Written as DNA, the CDR3 is TGTGCCAGCGGTGGGGAGACAGGGGTCGAGCAGTTCTTC. Translated: CASGGETGVEQFF. The whole variable domain, remainder taken from reference TRBV2 and TRBJ2-1, is EPEVTQTPSHQVTQMGQEVILRCVPISNHLYFYWYRQILGQKVEFLVSFYNNEISEKSEIFDDQFSVERPDGSNFTLKIRSTKLEDSAMYFCASGGETGVEQFFGPGTRLTVL.

CDR3 in amino acids: CASSSGLADSLYGYTF. Here the CDR3 DNA reads TGTGCCAGCAGTTCCGGCCTAGCCGACAGTTTGTATGGCTACACCTTC. The chain combines TRBV28 with TRBJ1-2; a weak D match, TRBD1 (5 bases). Trimming took off 4 bases at V and 5 bases at J, with 20 bases between the two ends. The CDR3 loop spans 16 amino acids. Germline V gene data show CDR1 as MDHEN and CDR2 as SYDVKM.

V is TRBV4-3 and J is TRBJ2-5; 9 nucleotides align to TRBD2. Germline V gene data show CDR1 as LGHNA and CDR2 as YSLEER. This CDR3 is 17 amino acids long. Trimming took 0 bases from V and 5 from J; bases not matched to a gene: 10. The CDR3 is CASSQDFVVLAGETQYF. The CDR3, as DNA: TGCGCCAGCAGCCAAGATTTCGTGGTCCTAGCGGGGGAGACCCAGTACTTC.

The V call is TRBV25-1, the J call TRBJ2-1; 8 bases agree with TRBD2. V lost 9 bases and J lost 4; bases outside the gene matches: 8. Germline CDR1 is MGHDK and CDR2 is SYGVNS. This CDR3 is built from 14 residues. This chain's CDR3 is CASTAGVRYNEQFF. CDR3 nucleotide sequence: TGTGCCAGTACAGCGGGAGTGAGGTACAATGAGCAGTTCTTC.

The chain combines TRBV29-1 with TRBJ1-4; 9 nucleotides match TRBD1. Germline CDR1 SQVTM, CDR2 ANQGSEA. The CDR3 is 11 residues long. With V trimmed by 8 bases and J by 8 bases, 3 bases remained unmatched. The chain's CDR3 is CSPGQGEKLFF. CDR3 in DNA: TGCAGCCCGGGACAGGGAGAAAAACTGTTTTTT.

This chain joins TRBV15 and TRBJ2-1; 9 bases line up with TRBD2. V lost 1 base, J lost 10 bases, and 8 bases stayed unmatched. There are 15 residues in the CDR3. Germline V gene data show CDR1 as LNHNV and CDR2 as YYDKDF (reference sequence). The CDR3 coding sequence is TGTGCCACCAGCAGAGTCGGTAGCGGGAGAGTAGAGCAGTTCTTC. This sequence encodes CATSRVGSGRVEQFF.

The CDR3 coding sequence is TGTGCCAGCAGCTCAGGGGGCGCAGCAGATACGCAGTATTTT. It specifies CASSSGGAADTQYF. The chain recombines TRBV28 with TRBJ2-3; 8 nucleotides align to TRBD1. The CDR3 has 14 amino acids. The J segment lost 4 bases and the V segment lost 6 bases, leaving 6 bases of the junction unmatched. The germline gives CDR1 MDHEN, CDR2 SYDVKM.

The chain is built from TRBV19 and TRBJ2-7; possible D gene TRBD2, 6 bases. This CDR3 has 13 residues. Germline V CDR1 and CDR2: LNHDA, SQIVND (reference sequence). V was cut by 5 bases and J by 7 bases, with 15 bases left in between. The CDR3 protein is CASSVLQGGEQYF. CDR3 bases: TGTGCCAGTAGTGTCCTCCAGGGAGGAGAGCAGTACTTC.

V usage is TRBV19 and J usage is TRBJ2-5, with D possibly TRBD1 on 6 matching bases. The CDR3 spans 13 residues. V lost 3 bases and J lost 3, with 8 bases in between. Germline CDR1 and CDR2: LNHDA and SQIVND (reference sequence). DNA for the CDR3: TGTGCCAGTAGTATTAACAGGGAAGAGACCCAGTACTTC. This translates into CASSINREETQYF.

The genes are TRBV28 and TRBJ2-1, with a tentative D call TRBD2 (6 bases). Germline V gives CDR1 MDHEN, CDR2 SYDVKM. The CDR3 totals 17 residues. Between the trimmed V and J ends, which lost 5 bases and 5 bases, there was a span of 22 bases. For the CDR3, the DNA is TGTGCCAGCAGTCCCAGCGGACGAGGAGGGCGCAACAATGAGCAGTTCTTC. This translates into CASSPSGRGGRNNEQFF.